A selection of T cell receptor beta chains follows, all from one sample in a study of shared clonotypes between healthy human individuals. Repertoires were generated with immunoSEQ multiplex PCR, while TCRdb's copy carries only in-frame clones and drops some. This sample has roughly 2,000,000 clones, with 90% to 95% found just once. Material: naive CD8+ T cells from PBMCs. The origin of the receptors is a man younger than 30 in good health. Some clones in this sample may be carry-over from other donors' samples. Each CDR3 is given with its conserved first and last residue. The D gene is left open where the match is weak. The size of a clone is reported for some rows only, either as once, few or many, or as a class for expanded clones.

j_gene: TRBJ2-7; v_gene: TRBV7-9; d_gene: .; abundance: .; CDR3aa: CASSLVSGLGDEQYF; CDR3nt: TGTGCCAGCAGCTTAGTATCCGGGTTGGGGGACGAGCAGTACTTC
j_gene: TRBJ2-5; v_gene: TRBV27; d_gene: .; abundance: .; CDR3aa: CASSDLLKGGPAETQYF; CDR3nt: TGTGCCAGCAGTGACCTCCTTAAGGGCGGGCCAGCGGAGACCCAGTACTTC
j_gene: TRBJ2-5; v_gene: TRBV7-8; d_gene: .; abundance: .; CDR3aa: CASSLEGQTLQETQYF; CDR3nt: TGTGCCAGCAGCTTAGAAGGCCAGACACTCCAAGAGACCCAGTACTTC
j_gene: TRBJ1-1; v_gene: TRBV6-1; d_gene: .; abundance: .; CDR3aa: CASSETALGTEAFF; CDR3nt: TGTGCCAGCAGTGAAACAGCTTTAGGCACTGAAGCTTTCTTT
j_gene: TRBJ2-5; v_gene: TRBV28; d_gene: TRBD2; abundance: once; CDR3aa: CASSLWTSGNQETQYF; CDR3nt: TGTGCCAGCAGTTTATGGACTAGCGGAAACCAAGAGACCCAGTACTTC
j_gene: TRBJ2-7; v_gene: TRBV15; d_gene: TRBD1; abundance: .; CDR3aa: CATSSPGQGLREQYF; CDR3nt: TGTGCCACCAGCAGTCCCGGACAGGGCCTTAGGGAGCAGTACTTC
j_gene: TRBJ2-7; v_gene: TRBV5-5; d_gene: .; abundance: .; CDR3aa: CASSSTRIISYEQYF; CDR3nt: TGTGCCAGCAGCTCCACACGCATAATCTCCTACGAGCAGTACTTC
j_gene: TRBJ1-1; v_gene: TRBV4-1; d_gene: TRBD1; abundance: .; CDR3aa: CASSSATGGRDTEAFF; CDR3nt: TGCGCCAGCAGTTCCGCTACAGGGGGCCGGGACACTGAAGCTTTCTTT
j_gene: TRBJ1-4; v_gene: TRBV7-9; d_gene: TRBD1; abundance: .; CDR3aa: CASSSWTGGSEKLFF; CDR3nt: TGTGCCAGCAGCTCGTGGACAGGGGGCTCGGAAAAACTGTTTTTT
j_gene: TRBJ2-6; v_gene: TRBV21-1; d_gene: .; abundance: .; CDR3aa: CASSKEVGDSGANVLTF; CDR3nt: TGTGCCAGCAGCAAAGAGGTGGGGGACTCTGGGGCCAACGTCCTGACTTTC
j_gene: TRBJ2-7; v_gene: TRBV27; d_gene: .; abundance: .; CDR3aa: CASRGRTESYEQYF; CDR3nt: TGTGCCAGCAGAGGTAGGACAGAGAGCTACGAGCAGTACTTC
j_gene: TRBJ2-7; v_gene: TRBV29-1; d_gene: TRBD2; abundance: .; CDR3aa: CSVLAGGVYEQYF; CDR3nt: TGCAGCGTGTTAGCGGGAGGGGTCTACGAGCAGTACTTC
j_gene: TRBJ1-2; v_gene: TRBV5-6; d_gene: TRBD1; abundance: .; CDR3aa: CASSSTGQGTRDGYTF; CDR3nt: TGTGCCAGCAGCTCCACTGGACAGGGGACGAGGGATGGCTACACCTTC
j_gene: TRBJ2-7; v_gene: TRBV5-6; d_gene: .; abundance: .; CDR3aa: CASSFGKTEQYF; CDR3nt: TGTGCCAGCAGCTTCGGTAAGACGGAGCAGTACTTC
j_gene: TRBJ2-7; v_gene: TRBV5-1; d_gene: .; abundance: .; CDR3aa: CASSLVDSYEQYF; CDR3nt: TGCGCCAGCAGCTTGGTAGACAGCTACGAGCAGTACTTC
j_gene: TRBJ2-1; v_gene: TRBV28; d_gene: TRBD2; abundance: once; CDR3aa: CASSLFLSPSGRGSSYNEQFF; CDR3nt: TGTGCCAGCAGTTTATTTCTTTCGCCTAGCGGGAGGGGGAGCTCCTACAATGAGCAGTTCTTC